This T cell receptor (beta chain) was observed in a study of blood T cell repertoires in COVID-19. Study-level information: Acute and convalescent COVID-19 samples came from the United States, Italy and Spain. PBMCs, B-cell-depleted T cells, or T cells were the source of the cDNA or gDNA that made up the material.

In the study's own analysis: Quantification of nucleated cells was approximated via reference gene primer amplification. Only in-frame clones appear in the TCRdb table, and some are missing; sequencing was by immunoSEQ multiplex PCR. From that table come the V and J calls and clone size; the DNA was used to work out D and trimming. The sample holds 160,000 or so clones, 88% seen once. This sequence was found in a woman aged 70-85 years with acute or convalescent COVID-19. The source material was peripheral blood.

CDR3 sequence: CASSLDLNQPQHF. The CDR3 nucleotides are TGTGCCAGCTCACTAGACTTGAATCAGCCCCAGCATTTT. V usage is TRBV18 and J usage is TRBJ1-5; no reliable D call. The V end lost 4 bases, the J end lost 4 bases, and 8 bases lay between the germline ends. Germline lookup yields CDR1 KGHSH and CDR2 LQKENI. This CDR3 contains 13 residues.